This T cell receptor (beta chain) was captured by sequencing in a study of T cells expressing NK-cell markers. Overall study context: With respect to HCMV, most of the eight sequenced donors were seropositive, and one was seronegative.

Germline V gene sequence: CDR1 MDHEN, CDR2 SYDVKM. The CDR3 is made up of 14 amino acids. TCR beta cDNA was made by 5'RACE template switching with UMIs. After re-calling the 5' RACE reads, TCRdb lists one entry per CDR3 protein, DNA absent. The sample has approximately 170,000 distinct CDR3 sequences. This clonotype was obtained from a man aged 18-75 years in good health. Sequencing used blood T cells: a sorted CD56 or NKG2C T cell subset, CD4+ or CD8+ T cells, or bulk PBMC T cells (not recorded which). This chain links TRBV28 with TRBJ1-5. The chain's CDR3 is CASSLLLGNQPQHF.